The 7 T cell receptor beta chains presented below share a single source sample, sequenced in a study of cytomegalovirus exposure and HLA in healthy donors. The PCR was carried out with 60 Vbeta primers and 13 Jbeta primers. Data came from immunoSEQ multiplex PCR; TCRdb stores just in-frame clones and leaves some out. Of more than 200,000 clones in the sample, roughly 80% were seen once. Sample: PBMCs. The source of these receptors is a man aged 40-50 years in good health and CMV-seronegative.

This chain links TRBV7-2 with TRBJ1-5; D is ambiguous. Germline V gene data show CDR1 as SGHTA and CDR2 as FQGNSA. The CDR3 covers 15 residues. Trimming stripped 5 bases from V and 7 bases from J, with 18 bases between. The CDR3 loop is CASSPLSGLEQPQHF. CDR3 nucleotide sequence: TGTGCCAGCAGCCCTTTATCCGGACTAGAGCAGCCCCAGCATTTT.

This chain links TRBV7-9 with TRBJ2-1; D is undetermined. CDR1 is SEHNR, CDR2 FQNEAQ, per germline (reference sequence). Trimming shortened V by 1 base and J by 6 bases, and 7 bases separated the two germline ends. The CDR3 has 13 residues. This CDR3 is CASSLGQANEQFF. CDR3 DNA: TGTGCCAGCAGCTTAGGGCAGGCCAATGAGCAGTTCTTC.

Points on this clone: Relative to the germline gene, one junction end is altered; a read error may explain this. The rearrangement links TRBV4-2 to TRBJ2-1, with D perhaps matching TRBD1 (5 bases). There are 16 residues in the CDR3. Germline V gives CDR1 LGHNA, CDR2 YNFKEQ. CDR3 protein: CVSSQDRGLLNNEQFF. CDR3 DNA sequence: TGTGTCAGCAGCCAAGATAGGGGCCTCTTAAACAATGAGCAGTTCTTC.

V usage is TRBV30 and J usage is TRBJ1-5, with a possible D match to TRBD1 (5 bases). The CDR3 runs to 13 residues. V was clipped by 5 bases and J by 7 bases, with 15 bases between them. Germline lookup yields CDR1 GTSNPN and CDR2 SVGIG (reference sequence). The CDR3 DNA follows: TGTGCCTGGGGGACTGGGGTCAGGCAGCCCCAGCATTTT. It encodes CAWGTGVRQPQHF.

V is TRBV4-3 and J is TRBJ1-5; no firm D call. CDR1 is LGHNA and CDR2 is YSLEER in the germline V gene. V was clipped by 0 bases and J by 6 bases, with 6 bases between them. The CDR3 length is 13 residues. CDR3 protein: CASSQDRGQPQHF. CDR3 nucleotide sequence: TGCGCCAGCAGCCAAGATCGGGGTCAGCCCCAGCATTTT.

V and J are TRBV27 and TRBJ2-3; tentative D call: TRBD2 (5 bases). The CDR3 is 16 residues long. The germline gives CDR1 MNHEY, CDR2 SMNVEV (reference sequence). The V gene lost 2 bases and the J gene lost 4 bases, with 16 bases spanning the gap. The CDR3 coding sequence is TGTGCCAGCAGTTTAAAGCGCGGGCCCGGGGCAGATACGCAGTATTTT. Translated, it gives CASSLKRGPGADTQYF.

This sequence joins TRBV7-9 and TRBJ2-1; D possibly corresponds to TRBD1 (6 bases). The CDR3 length is 13 residues. Per germline, CDR1 SEHNR and CDR2 FQNEAQ (reference sequence). V lost 7 bases to trimming and J lost 5 bases, with 12 bases between them. The chain's CDR3 is CASMDSRDNEQFF. The CDR3 DNA is TGTGCCAGCATGGACAGCAGAGACAATGAGCAGTTCTTC. The full variable domain, with the rest looked up from reference TRBV7-9 and TRBJ2-1, is DTGVSQNPRHKITKRGQNVTFRCDPISEHNRLYWYRQTLGQGPEFLTYFQNEAQLEKSRLLSDRFSAERPKGSFSTLEIQRTEQGDSAMYLCASMDSRDNEQFFGPGTRLTVL.